This T cell receptor beta chain was sequenced during a study of T cells in women clearing cervical HPV infection. Study information: Cases: HPV16-related CIN3 or worse on histology, 2 invasive cancers. Case blood was drawn when the lesion was first found; control blood after infection became undetectable.

MY09/MY11 PCR detected cervical HPV DNA; dot-blot assigned genotypes. The length of the CDR3 is 15 residues. Germline V gives CDR1 KGHSH, CDR2 LQKENI. Produced via immunoSEQ multiplex PCR; TCRdb's table is partial and in-frame only. The sample includes 11,000 to 15,000 clones. Note on this clone: The read finishes 3 residues shy of the CDR3 end, and the germline J gene is used to complete it.

The rearrangement links TRBV18 to TRBJ1-1; perhaps TRBD1 as D (5 bases). The TCR originated in a woman aged 18 to 69 with a cervical HPV16 infection that either progressed to CIN3+ or cleared (not recorded which). Source material: blood buffy coat. The CDR3 loop is CASSPPGLGQETAFF. The CDR3 DNA, read in part, is TGTGCCAGCTCACCACCAGGGCTGGGGCAAGAGACA.